The sequence of this T cell receptor (beta chain) was determined in a study of CD8+ T cells in alopecia areata. Turning to the study itself: A regimen of oral tofacitinib, 5 to 10 mg twice daily, was given to treated patients. Points from the study as a whole: The study found TCR sharing across patients less clear than in mice, possibly for HLA reasons.

Per the germline V gene, CDR1 is MNHEY and CDR2 is SMNVEV (reference sequence). Deletions cut 2 bases from V and 8 bases from J, with 10 bases between. The length of the CDR3 is 14 residues. Comment on this clone: Its matching antigen is unknown.

After isolation, RNA underwent reverse transcription to generate cDNA as the sequencing template. Assay: immunoSEQ multiplex PCR; the TCRdb copy retains only in-frame clones and omits some. The sample yields about 150,000 clones, under 60% seen once. This specimen consisted of CD8+ T cells sorted from blood, obtained at week 0. The TCR was taken from a human donor with alopecia areata. The gene calls are TRBV27 and TRBJ1-6; no firm D call. Written as DNA, the CDR3 is TGTGCCAGCAGTTTAGACGGACCTTATTCACCCCTCCACTTT. Protein product: CASSLDGPYSPLHF.